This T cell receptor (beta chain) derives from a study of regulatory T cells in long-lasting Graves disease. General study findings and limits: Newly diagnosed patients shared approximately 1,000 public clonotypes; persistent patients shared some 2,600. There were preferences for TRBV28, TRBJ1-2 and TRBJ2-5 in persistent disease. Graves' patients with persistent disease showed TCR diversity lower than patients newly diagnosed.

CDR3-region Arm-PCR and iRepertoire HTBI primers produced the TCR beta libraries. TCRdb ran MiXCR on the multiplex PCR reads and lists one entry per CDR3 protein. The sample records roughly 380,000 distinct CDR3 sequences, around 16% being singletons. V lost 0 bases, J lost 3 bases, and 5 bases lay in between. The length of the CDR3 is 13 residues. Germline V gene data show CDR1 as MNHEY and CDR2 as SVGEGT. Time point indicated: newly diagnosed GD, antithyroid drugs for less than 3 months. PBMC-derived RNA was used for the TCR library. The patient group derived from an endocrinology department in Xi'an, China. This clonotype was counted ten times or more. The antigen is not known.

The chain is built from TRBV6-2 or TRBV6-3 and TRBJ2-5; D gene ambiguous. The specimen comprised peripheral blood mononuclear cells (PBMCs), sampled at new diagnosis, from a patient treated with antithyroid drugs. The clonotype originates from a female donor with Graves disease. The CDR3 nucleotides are TGTGCCAGCAGTTACTCGACCGAAGAGACCCAGTACTTC. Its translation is CASSYSTEETQYF.